This TCR beta chain was captured by sequencing in a study of graft-versus-host responses after intestinal transplantation. Regarding this clone: Its antigen remains unidentified.

The method was immunoSEQ multiplex PCR; TCRdb's version includes in-frame clones alone and lacks a portion of them. In the table there are under 100,000 clones, around 93% of which are singletons. The receptor comes from a human donor who was the organ donor for an intestinal transplant. The sample in question was unstimulated CD8+ T cells sorted from spleen or lymph node cells, obtained before transplant.

The CDR3 nucleotides are TGTGCCAGCAGCTTAGAGGTGGGACTAAACAATGAGCAGTTCTTC. This codes for CASSLEVGLNNEQFF. The gene calls are TRBV7-2 and TRBJ2-1, with TRBD2 matching 7 bases. The ends lost 1 base at V and 5 bases at J; junction bases unmatched: 5. The CDR3 extends over 15 amino acids. Germline V CDR1 and CDR2: SGHTA, FQGNSA.